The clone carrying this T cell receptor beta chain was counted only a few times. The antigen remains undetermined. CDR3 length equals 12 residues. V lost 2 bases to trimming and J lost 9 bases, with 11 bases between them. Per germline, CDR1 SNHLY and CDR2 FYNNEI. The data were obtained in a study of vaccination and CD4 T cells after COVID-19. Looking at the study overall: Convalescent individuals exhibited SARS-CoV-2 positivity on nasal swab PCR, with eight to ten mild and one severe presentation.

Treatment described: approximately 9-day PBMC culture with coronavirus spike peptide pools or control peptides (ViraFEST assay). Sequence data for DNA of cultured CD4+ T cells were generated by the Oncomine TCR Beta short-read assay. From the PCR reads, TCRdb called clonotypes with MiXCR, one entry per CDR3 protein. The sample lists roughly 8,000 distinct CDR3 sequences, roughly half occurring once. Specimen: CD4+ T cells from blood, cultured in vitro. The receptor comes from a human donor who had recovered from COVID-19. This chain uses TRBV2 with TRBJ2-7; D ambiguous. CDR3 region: CASSESTWRQYF. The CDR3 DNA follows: TGTGCCAGCAGTGAATCTACGTGGCGGCAGTACTTC.